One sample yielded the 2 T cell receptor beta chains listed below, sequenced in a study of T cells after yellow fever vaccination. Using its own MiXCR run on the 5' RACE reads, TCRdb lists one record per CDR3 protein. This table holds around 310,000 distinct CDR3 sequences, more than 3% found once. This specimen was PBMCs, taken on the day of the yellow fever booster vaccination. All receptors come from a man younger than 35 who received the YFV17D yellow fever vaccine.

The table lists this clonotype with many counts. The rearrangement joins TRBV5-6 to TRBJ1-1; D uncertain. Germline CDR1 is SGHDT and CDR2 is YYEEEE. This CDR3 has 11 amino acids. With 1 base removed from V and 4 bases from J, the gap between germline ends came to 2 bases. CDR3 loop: CASSLSTEAFF. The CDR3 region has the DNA TGTGCCAGCAGCTTGTCCACTGAAGCTTTCTTT.

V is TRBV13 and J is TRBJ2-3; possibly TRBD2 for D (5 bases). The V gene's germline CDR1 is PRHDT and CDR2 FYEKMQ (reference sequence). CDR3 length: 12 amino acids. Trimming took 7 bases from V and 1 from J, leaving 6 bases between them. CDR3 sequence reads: CASTEGTDTQYF. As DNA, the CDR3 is TGTGCCAGCACGGAGGGCACAGATACGCAGTATTTT.